This T cell receptor (beta chain) comes out of a study of glioma-infiltrating T cells. In the study overall: WHO grade II oligodendrogliomas or astrocytomas, plus non-recurrent WHO grade IV glioblastomas, were sampled. Glioma patients had dexamethasone for six or fewer days before surgery. Study-level points and caveats: CDR3 overlap between tissue and blood was very small.

Trimming pared 3 bases from V and 1 base from J, leaving 6 bases between. Germline V lookup: CDR1 DFQATT, CDR2 SNEGSKA (reference sequence). This CDR3 contains 12 residues. This clonotype was seen a handful of times. What it recognizes is unknown. TCR alpha and beta CDR3 regions were amplified from RNA using iRepertoire nested multiplex PCR. Each CDR3 protein gets one entry after TCRdb re-called the multiplex PCR reads with MiXCR. Among 300,000 to 450,000 distinct CDR3 sequences listed, around 38% were seen once. The sequenced material came from glioma tissue, nonneoplastic brain tissue, or PBMCs (not recorded which). The clonotype originates from a human donor with low-grade glioma or glioblastoma, undergoing nonglioma brain surgery, or in good health (not recorded which). V gene TRBV20-1 combines with J gene TRBJ1-1; D not resolved. CDR3 residues: CSASSQNTEAFF. The CDR3 nucleotides are TGCAGTGCTAGCAGTCAGAACACTGAAGCTTTCTTT.